This TCR beta chain was found in a study of blood T cells in healthy people across ages. Study-level points and caveats: Comparison with aged donors showed that long-lived donors had more naive CD4+ cells and higher diversity.

This clonotype appeared many times. The antigen remains unidentified. The authors ran a second PCR of roughly 6 to 12 cycles using a sample-barcoded 5' primer and a J-beta primer mix. One entry per CDR3 protein results from TCRdb running MiXCR on the 5' RACE reads. Of 630,000 or so distinct CDR3 sequences listed, roughly 32% are singletons. Germline V gives CDR1 DFQATT, CDR2 SNEGSKA (reference sequence). CDR3 length: 13 amino acids. Trimming cost V 7 bases and J 4 bases; bases outside gene matches: 6. The TCR was taken from a woman older than 75 in good health. Material for sequencing was blood. The chain employs TRBV20-1 and TRBJ1-5; TRBD1 agrees at 8 bases. CDR3 nucleotide sequence: TGCAGTGGGGCCAGGGGGCAAAATCAGCCCCAGCATTTT. Translating gives CSGARGQNQPQHF.